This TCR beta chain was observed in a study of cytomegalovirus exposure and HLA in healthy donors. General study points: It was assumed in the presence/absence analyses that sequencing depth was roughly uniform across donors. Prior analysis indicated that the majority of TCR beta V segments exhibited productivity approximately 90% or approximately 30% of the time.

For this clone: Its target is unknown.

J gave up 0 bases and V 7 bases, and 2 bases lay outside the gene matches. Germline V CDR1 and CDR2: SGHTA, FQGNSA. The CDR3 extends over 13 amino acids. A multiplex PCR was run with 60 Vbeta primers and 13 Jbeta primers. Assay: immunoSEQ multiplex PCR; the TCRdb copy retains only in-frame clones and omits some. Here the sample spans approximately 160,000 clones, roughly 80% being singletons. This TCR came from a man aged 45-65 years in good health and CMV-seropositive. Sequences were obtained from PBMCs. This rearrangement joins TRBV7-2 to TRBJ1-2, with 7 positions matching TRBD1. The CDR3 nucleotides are TGTGCCAGCAACAGGGGTGCTAACTATGGCTACACCTTC. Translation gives CASNRGANYGYTF.